These 10 T cell receptor beta chains were sequenced from one sample in a study of blood T cell repertoires in COVID-19. TCRdb's copy holds only in-frame clones and misses some; the assay was immunoSEQ multiplex PCR. The repertoire has approximately 120,000 clones, 69% of them found once; the top ten carry 2% to 2.5%. Sequenced sample: peripheral blood. The receptor set was obtained from a woman aged 70-85 years with acute or convalescent COVID-19.

The chain carries TRBV14 and TRBJ2-2; 11 positions match TRBD2. The junction had 10 bases not matched to a gene; V was cut back by 3 bases and J by 7 bases. The CDR3 consists of 17 residues. The germline V gene encodes CDR1 SGHDN and CDR2 FVKESK. Here the CDR3 DNA reads TGTGCCAGCAGCCATGCGACTAGCGGGGTTGTTTTCGGGGAGCTGTTTTTT. Protein: CASSHATSGVVFGELFF.

The rearrangement joins TRBV6-6 to TRBJ2-6; D is uncertain. The CDR3 is 14 residues long. The germline gives CDR1 MNHNY, CDR2 SVGAGI (reference sequence). With 6 bases removed from V and 2 bases from J, the gap between germline ends came to 8 bases. DNA for the CDR3: TGTGCCAGCAGCCCCCCTGCTGGGGCCAACGTCCTGACTTTC. It specifies CASSPPAGANVLTF.

The rearrangement uses TRBV6-5 and TRBJ1-3; perhaps TRBD1 as D (6 bases). The CDR3 length is 16 residues. The germline gives CDR1 MNHEY, CDR2 SVGAGI. Trimming left V 0 bases short and J 4 bases short, with 13 bases between. The CDR3 loop is CASSYSAGALGNTIYF. In nucleotides, the CDR3 is TGTGCCAGCAGTTACTCGGCGGGGGCGCTCGGAAACACCATATATTTT.

The table lists this clone with a count of one. This rearrangement joins TRBV7-6 to TRBJ2-1, with D perhaps TRBD2 (6 bases). V shed 2 bases and J shed 0 bases, with 8 bases lying between them. Germline V gives CDR1 SGHVS, CDR2 FNYEAQ. The CDR3 runs 15 residues. This chain's CDR3 is CASSLLASSYNEQFF. The DNA for the CDR3 is TGTGCCAGCAGCTTACTAGCGAGCTCCTACAATGAGCAGTTCTTC.

The rearrangement joins TRBV5-1 to TRBJ2-3; possibly TRBD2 for D (6 bases). The CDR3 is 19 amino acids. Between the trimmed V and J ends, which lost 7 bases and 0 bases, there was a span of 27 bases. Germline-derived CDR1 and CDR2 are SGHRS and YFSETQ. CDR3 in amino acids: CASRQYRDSLRESTDTQYF. The CDR3 DNA is TGCGCCAGCCGCCAATACCGGGACTCTTTACGGGAAAGCACAGATACGCAGTATTTT.

This clone is a singleton in its sample. The chain couples TRBV7-9 to TRBJ2-7; 7 nucleotides line up with TRBD2. V gave up 1 base and J gave up 0 bases; unmatched junction bases: 6. The CDR3 contains 16 residues. Germline V gene lookup returns CDR1 SEHNR and CDR2 FQNEAQ (reference sequence). CDR3 residues: CASSLDVRGYSYEQYF. CDR3 bases: TGTGCCAGCAGCTTAGATGTGCGGGGGTACTCCTACGAGCAGTACTTC.

This chain connects TRBV27 to TRBJ2-1; weak D call: TRBD1 (8 bases). CDR1 and CDR2 from the germline V gene are MNHEY and SMNVEV (reference sequence). This CDR3 is 15 amino acids long. Trimming shortened V by 5 bases and J by 2 bases, and 13 bases separated the two germline ends. This CDR3 is CASSRGGQAYNEQFF. DNA of the CDR3: TGTGCCAGCAGTCGCGGGGGACAGGCCTACAATGAGCAGTTCTTC.

This clone was seen a handful of times. The V call is TRBV30, the J call TRBJ1-5, with D perhaps TRBD1 (6 bases). Trimming removed 0 bases at V and 1 base at J, with 10 bases between. CDR3 length: 15 amino acids. Germline CDR1 is GTSNPN and CDR2 is SVGIG (reference sequence). CDR3 bases: TGTGCCTGGAGTGTACAGGGTGGAAGCAATCAGCCCCAGCATTTT. Protein: CAWSVQGGSNQPQHF.

The chain combines TRBV7-6 with TRBJ2-2; 13 nucleotides align to TRBD2. The V gene end was trimmed by 5 bases and the J gene end by 6 bases; junction bases not matched to a gene: 9. Germline lookup yields CDR1 SGHVS and CDR2 FNYEAQ. The CDR3 is 17 residues long. The CDR3 reads CASSRGLAGAGAGELFF. The CDR3 DNA reads as TGTGCCAGCAGCCGCGGACTAGCGGGAGCCGGGGCCGGGGAGCTGTTTTTT.

The rearrangement links TRBV5-1 to TRBJ2-1; TRBD2 aligns across 11 bases. Germline CDR1 and CDR2: SGHRS and YFSETQ. The junction had 16 bases not matched to a gene; V was cut back by 3 bases and J by 11 bases. CDR3 size: 17 residues. CDR3: CASSSQPPSGGRPKQFF. In DNA form, the CDR3 reads TGCGCCAGCAGCTCTCAACCTCCTAGCGGGGGGCGCCCGAAGCAGTTCTTC.